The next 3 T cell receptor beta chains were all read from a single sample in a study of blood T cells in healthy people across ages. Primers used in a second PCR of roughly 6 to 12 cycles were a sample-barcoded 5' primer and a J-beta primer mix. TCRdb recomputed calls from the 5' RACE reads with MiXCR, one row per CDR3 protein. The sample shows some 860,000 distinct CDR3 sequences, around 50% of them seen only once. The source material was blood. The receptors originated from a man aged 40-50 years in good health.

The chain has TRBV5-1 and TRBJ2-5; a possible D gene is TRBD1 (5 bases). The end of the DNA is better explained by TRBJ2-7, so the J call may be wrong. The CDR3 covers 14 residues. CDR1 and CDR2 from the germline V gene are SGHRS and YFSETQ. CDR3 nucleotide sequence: TGCGCCAGCAGCTTTTCGGCAGGACATTACGAGCAGTACTTC. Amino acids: CASSFSAGHYEQYF.

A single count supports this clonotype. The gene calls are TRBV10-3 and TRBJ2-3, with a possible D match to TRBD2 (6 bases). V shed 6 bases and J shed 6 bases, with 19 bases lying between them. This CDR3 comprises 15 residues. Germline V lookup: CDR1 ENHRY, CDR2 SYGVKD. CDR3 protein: CAIRPSAGRGDTQYF. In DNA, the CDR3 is TGTGCCATCAGACCATCCGCGGGCCGGGGGGATACGCAGTATTTT.

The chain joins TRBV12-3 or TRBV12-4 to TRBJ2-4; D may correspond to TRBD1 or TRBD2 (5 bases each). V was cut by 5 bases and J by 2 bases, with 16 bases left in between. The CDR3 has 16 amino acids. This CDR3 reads CASSLYRDRTKNIQYF. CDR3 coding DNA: TGTGCCAGCAGTCTTTACCGGGACCGGACCAAAAACATTCAGTACTTC.